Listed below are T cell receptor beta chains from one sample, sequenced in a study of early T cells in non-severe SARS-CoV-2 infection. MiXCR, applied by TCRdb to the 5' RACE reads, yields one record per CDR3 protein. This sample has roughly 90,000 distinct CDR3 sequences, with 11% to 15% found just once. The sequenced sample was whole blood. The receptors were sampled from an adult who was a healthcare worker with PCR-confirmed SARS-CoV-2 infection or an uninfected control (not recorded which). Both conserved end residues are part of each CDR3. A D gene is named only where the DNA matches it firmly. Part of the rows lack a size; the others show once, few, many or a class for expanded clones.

CDR3nt: TGCAGTCCAGACAGGGGGCTTGGAAACACCATATATTTT
CDR3aa: CSPDRGLGNTIYF
j_gene: TRBJ1-3
d_gene: TRBD1
abundance: .
v_gene: TRBV20-1

CDR3nt: TGTGCCAGCAGTTTCCTGCTGACATGGGGGTACACCGGGGAGCTGTTTTTT
CDR3aa: CASSFLLTWGYTGELFF
j_gene: TRBJ2-2
d_gene: .
abundance: .
v_gene: TRBV27

CDR3nt: TGCAGCGCAGAGCGGGGGGGCACTGAAGCTTTCTTT
CDR3aa: CSAERGGTEAFF
j_gene: TRBJ1-1
d_gene: .
abundance: few
v_gene: TRBV29-1

CDR3nt: TGTGCCAGCAGTCCCCCGGGACTCGGCTCACCCCTCCACTTT
CDR3aa: CASSPPGLGSPLHF
j_gene: TRBJ1-6
d_gene: .
abundance: few
v_gene: TRBV12-3/TRBV12-4

CDR3nt: TGTGCCAGCAGTTACCGAGGGGCCCTGGGGCCCCATTTCGAGCAGTACTTC
CDR3aa: CASSYRGALGPHFEQYF
j_gene: TRBJ2-7
d_gene: .
abundance: once
v_gene: TRBV6-5

CDR3nt: TGCAGCGCTCTAAGACTAGTTGGGAATGAGCAGTTCTTC
CDR3aa: CSALRLVGNEQFF
j_gene: TRBJ2-1
d_gene: .
abundance: many
v_gene: TRBV29-1

CDR3nt: TGTGCCAGCTCACCCCTAGTTGAATATGAGCAGTTCTTC
CDR3aa: CASSPLVEYEQFF
j_gene: TRBJ2-1
d_gene: .
abundance: few
v_gene: TRBV18

CDR3nt: TGTGCCAGTAGCCATACGGGACACCTCACAGATACGCAGTATTTT
CDR3aa: CASSHTGHLTDTQYF
j_gene: TRBJ2-3
d_gene: .
abundance: many
v_gene: TRBV19

CDR3nt: TGTGCCAGCAGCCAAGTCCAAAGGGAAAAACTGTTTTTT
CDR3aa: CASSQVQREKLFF
j_gene: TRBJ1-4
d_gene: .
abundance: .
v_gene: TRBV3-1

CDR3nt: TGTGCCAGCAGCGAGGGCAGGGCCAACGTCCTGACTTTC
CDR3aa: CASSEGRANVLTF
j_gene: TRBJ2-6
d_gene: .
abundance: .
v_gene: TRBV9

CDR3nt: TGTGCCAGCAGTGAAAGGGCGAGGGAGAACACTGAAGCTTTCTTT
CDR3aa: CASSERARENTEAFF
j_gene: TRBJ1-1
d_gene: .
abundance: many
v_gene: TRBV6-1

CDR3nt: TGTGCCAGTAGCCAGGAAAACCTTATCTACAATGAGCAGTTCTTC
CDR3aa: CASSQENLIYNEQFF
j_gene: TRBJ2-1
d_gene: .
abundance: .
v_gene: TRBV19

CDR3nt: TGCAGCGTGGGACTAGCAACGGGCACAGATACGCAGTATTTT
CDR3aa: CSVGLATGTDTQYF
j_gene: TRBJ2-3
d_gene: TRBD2
abundance: .
v_gene: TRBV29-1

CDR3nt: TGTGCCACCAGTGATCCTAGCGGGAGGGGATACAATGAGCAGTTCTTC
CDR3aa: CATSDPSGRGYNEQFF
j_gene: TRBJ2-1
d_gene: TRBD2
abundance: .
v_gene: TRBV24-1

CDR3nt: TGTGCCACCAGTGAGGCTGGGATTGAAAACATTCAGTACTTC
CDR3aa: CATSEAGIENIQYF
j_gene: TRBJ2-4
d_gene: .
abundance: many
v_gene: TRBV24-1

CDR3nt: TGCGCCAGCAGCCAAGATCCTAGCGGGTACAGCACAGATACGCAGTATTTT
CDR3aa: CASSQDPSGYSTDTQYF
j_gene: TRBJ2-3
d_gene: TRBD2
abundance: .
v_gene: TRBV4-1

CDR3nt: TGCAGCGTTGAACGCGGGGTCACTGAAGCTTTCTTT
CDR3aa: CSVERGVTEAFF
j_gene: TRBJ1-1
d_gene: .
abundance: few
v_gene: TRBV29-1

CDR3nt: TGTGCCAGCAGCACCCAGACAGGGGTTCTCTACGAGCAGTACTTC
CDR3aa: CASSTQTGVLYEQYF
j_gene: TRBJ2-7
d_gene: TRBD1
abundance: .
v_gene: TRBV5-6

CDR3nt: TGTGCCAGCAGCACTGGACTAGCGGGGGGAACAGATACGCAGTATTTT
CDR3aa: CASSTGLAGGTDTQYF
j_gene: TRBJ2-3
d_gene: TRBD2
abundance: .
v_gene: TRBV9

CDR3nt: TGTGCCAGCAGCGACGGACTAGCGCCTTATTTT
CDR3aa: CASSDGLAPYF
j_gene: TRBJ2-3
d_gene: TRBD2
abundance: .
v_gene: TRBV7-9

CDR3nt: TGTGCCAGCAGCGTCTCTGCGGGATCTAGCACAGATACGCAGTATTTT
CDR3aa: CASSVSAGSSTDTQYF
j_gene: TRBJ2-3
d_gene: .
abundance: .
v_gene: TRBV7-2

CDR3nt: TGTGCCAGCAGCCAAGCCGGCAGTCTCTACACCTTC
CDR3aa: CASSQAGSLYTF
j_gene: TRBJ1-2
d_gene: .
abundance: .
v_gene: TRBV14

CDR3nt: TGTGCCAGCAGCTTGTATGAGCAGTTCTTC
CDR3aa: CASSLYEQFF
j_gene: TRBJ2-1
d_gene: .
abundance: .
v_gene: TRBV7-2

CDR3nt: TGTGCCAGCAGCCCGCGGGAGGCGGGCTCCTACAATGAGCAGTTCTTC
CDR3aa: CASSPREAGSYNEQFF
j_gene: TRBJ2-1
d_gene: TRBD2
abundance: .
v_gene: TRBV7-8

CDR3nt: TGTGCCAGTAGTATAGAGAATAATAGTGGACAGGGCCACCGGTACTTC
CDR3aa: CASSIENNSGQGHRYF
j_gene: TRBJ2-7
d_gene: TRBD1
abundance: .
v_gene: TRBV19

CDR3nt: TGTGTCAGCAGCTTAAATGGGAATGGAGATACGCAGTATTTT
CDR3aa: CVSSLNGNGDTQYF
j_gene: TRBJ2-3
d_gene: .
abundance: .
v_gene: TRBV5-4

CDR3nt: TGCAGCGTTGAATGGGACTATCGGCAGTACTTC
CDR3aa: CSVEWDYRQYF
j_gene: TRBJ2-7
d_gene: TRBD2
abundance: many
v_gene: TRBV29-1

CDR3nt: TGTGCCAGCAGGGTTGAGGTTGCCTCCTACGAGCAGTACTTC
CDR3aa: CASRVEVASYEQYF
j_gene: TRBJ2-7
d_gene: .
abundance: many
v_gene: TRBV6-5

CDR3nt: TGTGCCAGCAGCTTTCGTTTTCGGGCAGGGTCGTCTGGCTACACCTTC
CDR3aa: CASSFRFRAGSSGYTF
j_gene: TRBJ1-2
d_gene: .
abundance: .
v_gene: TRBV7-2

CDR3nt: TGTGCCTGGAGTGTACTGAGGACGGGGCACTCTGGGGCCAACGTCCTGACTTTC
CDR3aa: CAWSVLRTGHSGANVLTF
j_gene: TRBJ2-6
d_gene: .
abundance: .
v_gene: TRBV30

CDR3nt: TGTGCCAGCAGTCCCGACGGGTTTGGGACCTACGAGCAGTACTTC
CDR3aa: CASSPDGFGTYEQYF
j_gene: TRBJ2-7
d_gene: .
abundance: few
v_gene: TRBV12-3/TRBV12-4

CDR3nt: TGTGCCAGCGGTGGGAATGAGCAGTTCTTC
CDR3aa: CASGGNEQFF
j_gene: TRBJ2-1
d_gene: .
abundance: .
v_gene: TRBV28

CDR3nt: TGTGCCAGCAGTGGGAACGACGAGGGCTACACCTTC
CDR3aa: CASSGNDEGYTF
j_gene: TRBJ1-2
d_gene: .
abundance: .
v_gene: TRBV12-3/TRBV12-4

CDR3nt: TGCAGTGCTATAAGACTAGCGGGAGCTCCAGATACGCAGTATTTT
CDR3aa: CSAIRLAGAPDTQYF
j_gene: TRBJ2-3
d_gene: TRBD2
abundance: .
v_gene: TRBV20-1

CDR3nt: TGCGCCAGCAGCTTGGGTGTGGAGCTGTTTTTT
CDR3aa: CASSLGVELFF
j_gene: TRBJ2-2
d_gene: .
abundance: few
v_gene: TRBV5-1

CDR3nt: TGCGCCAGCAGCTTCCCCGACAGGGGAGGATACGAGCAGTACTTC
CDR3aa: CASSFPDRGGYEQYF
j_gene: TRBJ2-7
d_gene: TRBD1
abundance: .
v_gene: TRBV5-1

CDR3nt: TGCAGCGCATTGGGAGACGAGCAGTACTTC
CDR3aa: CSALGDEQYF
j_gene: TRBJ2-7
d_gene: .
abundance: .
v_gene: TRBV29-1

CDR3nt: TGCAGCGTTGAAGGTGGGACTAGCGGTTACAATGAGCAGTTCTTC
CDR3aa: CSVEGGTSGYNEQFF
j_gene: TRBJ2-1
d_gene: TRBD2
abundance: few
v_gene: TRBV29-1

CDR3nt: TGTGCCAGCAGTCCTCGCTTTTTCTACAATGAGCAGTTCTTC
CDR3aa: CASSPRFFYNEQFF
j_gene: TRBJ2-1
d_gene: .
abundance: .
v_gene: TRBV12-3/TRBV12-4

CDR3nt: TGTGCCACCAGCAGGGACATAGTTAATTCACCCCTCCACTTT
CDR3aa: CATSRDIVNSPLHF
j_gene: TRBJ1-6
d_gene: .
abundance: .
v_gene: TRBV15

CDR3nt: TGTGCCAGCAGTGAAGAGGGGGTTCGGGACGAGCAGTACTTC
CDR3aa: CASSEEGVRDEQYF
j_gene: TRBJ2-7
d_gene: .
abundance: .
v_gene: TRBV2

CDR3nt: TGTGCCAGCAGCCTCCGAGGACTAGCGGGAGTGAACGAGCAGTACTTC
CDR3aa: CASSLRGLAGVNEQYF
j_gene: TRBJ2-7
d_gene: TRBD2
abundance: few
v_gene: TRBV9

CDR3nt: TGTGCCAGCAGCCGATCTAGGGGGTCTTCTGAAGCTTTCTTT
CDR3aa: CASSRSRGSSEAFF
j_gene: TRBJ1-1
d_gene: .
abundance: few
v_gene: TRBV13

CDR3nt: TGTGCCAGCAGCCCCGCCCGTGCCACAACAGATACGCAGTATTTT
CDR3aa: CASSPARATTDTQYF
j_gene: TRBJ2-3
d_gene: .
abundance: few
v_gene: TRBV5-4

CDR3nt: TGTGCCAGCTCTCGGGAGGGGAGCTCCTACGAGCAGTACTTC
CDR3aa: CASSREGSSYEQYF
j_gene: TRBJ2-7
d_gene: TRBD2
abundance: few
v_gene: TRBV6-1

CDR3nt: TGTGCCAGCAGCTTTCAAGGACTCACAGGAGAGACCCAGTACTTC
CDR3aa: CASSFQGLTGETQYF
j_gene: TRBJ2-5
d_gene: .
abundance: many
v_gene: TRBV7-2

CDR3nt: TGCGCCAGCAGCTTGACGGCGGGAACTGAAGCTTTCTTT
CDR3aa: CASSLTAGTEAFF
j_gene: TRBJ1-1
d_gene: .
abundance: .
v_gene: TRBV5-1

CDR3nt: TGCGCCAGCAGCTCGGACGGAACAAATTCACCCCTCCACTTT
CDR3aa: CASSSDGTNSPLHF
j_gene: TRBJ1-6
d_gene: .
abundance: few
v_gene: TRBV5-1

CDR3nt: TGTGCCAGCAGCTTACTCGCTACTCCGGACTACGAGCAGTACTTC
CDR3aa: CASSLLATPDYEQYF
j_gene: TRBJ2-7
d_gene: .
abundance: many
v_gene: TRBV7-8

CDR3nt: TGCAGTGCTAGTCAGTCGGGAGACGGTGGTGAGCAGTTCTTC
CDR3aa: CSASQSGDGGEQFF
j_gene: TRBJ2-1
d_gene: .
abundance: few
v_gene: TRBV20-1

CDR3nt: TGTGCCAGCAGTGCCCGAGAGGCCGGGGAGCTGTTTTTT
CDR3aa: CASSAREAGELFF
j_gene: TRBJ2-2
d_gene: .
abundance: many
v_gene: TRBV2

CDR3nt: TGTGCCAGCAGTTCCCAGGGGGGGAACAATCAGCCCCAGCATTTT
CDR3aa: CASSSQGGNNQPQHF
j_gene: TRBJ1-5
d_gene: TRBD1
abundance: .
v_gene: TRBV12-3/TRBV12-4

CDR3nt: TGTGCCAGCAGCCCAAGGGGGGTAGCCAAAAACATTCAGTACTTC
CDR3aa: CASSPRGVAKNIQYF
j_gene: TRBJ2-4
d_gene: .
abundance: few
v_gene: TRBV5-6

CDR3nt: TGTGCCAGCAGTTATACTGGACGGGACGGAAACACCATATATTTT
CDR3aa: CASSYTGRDGNTIYF
j_gene: TRBJ1-3
d_gene: .
abundance: .
v_gene: TRBV2

CDR3nt: TGTGCCAGCAGTTGGACCTCACACCGCGACAATGAGCAGTTCTTC
CDR3aa: CASSWTSHRDNEQFF
j_gene: TRBJ2-1
d_gene: .
abundance: .
v_gene: TRBV6-2/TRBV6-3